The clone carrying this T cell receptor beta chain occurred many times. This sample is drawn from a study of T cells after yellow fever vaccination. MiXCR, run by TCRdb on the 5' RACE reads, gives a single entry per CDR3 protein. This sample has approximately 26,000 distinct CDR3 sequences, with roughly 4.5% found just once. The V gene lost 0 bases and the J gene lost 10 bases, with 13 bases spanning the gap. The CDR3 has 14 amino acids. CDR1 and CDR2 from the germline V gene are LGHNA and YSLEER. The receptor comes from a man between 18 and 35 years old who received the YFV17D yellow fever vaccine. The sequences come from PBMCs, either bulk or a sorted T-cell subset (CD4+, CD8+, memory, or dextramer-sorted; not recorded which), collected on the day of the yellow fever booster vaccination. The V call is TRBV4-3, the J call TRBJ2-1; D remains unclear. CDR3 DNA sequence: TGCGCCAGCAGCCAAGATAAAGGCGCGGCCGAGCAGTTCTTC. Its protein is CASSQDKGAAEQFF.